The table lists the clone carrying this T cell receptor (beta chain) with many counts. What it binds is unknown. These data are taken from a study of CD8 T cells in ankylosing spondylitis. Points from the study as a whole: A motif in TCR beta, a set of several highly homologous variants, appeared characteristic of ankylosing spondylitis blood. Clones linked to disease were reported to show significant enrichment in matched ankylosing spondylitis synovial fluid.

V lost 3 bases and J lost 0, with 7 bases in between. CDR1 is SQVTM and CDR2 is ANQGSEA in the germline V gene. The CDR3 consists of 13 residues. Researchers built TCR beta libraries using quantitative 5'-RACE with molecular barcodes. TCRdb re-called the 5' RACE reads through MiXCR, storing one row per CDR3 protein. The sample has fewer than 400,000 distinct CDR3 sequences; around 22% are singletons. The sequencing input was blood, either unsorted or a sorted T cell fraction (not recorded which). The clonotype comes from a male donor with ankylosing spondylitis. The gene calls are TRBV29-1 and TRBJ2-3; D perhaps matches TRBD1 (6 bases). CDR3 sequence (DNA): TGCAGCGTTGAGGGGGCGAGCACAGATACGCAGTATTTT. This encodes CSVEGASTDTQYF.